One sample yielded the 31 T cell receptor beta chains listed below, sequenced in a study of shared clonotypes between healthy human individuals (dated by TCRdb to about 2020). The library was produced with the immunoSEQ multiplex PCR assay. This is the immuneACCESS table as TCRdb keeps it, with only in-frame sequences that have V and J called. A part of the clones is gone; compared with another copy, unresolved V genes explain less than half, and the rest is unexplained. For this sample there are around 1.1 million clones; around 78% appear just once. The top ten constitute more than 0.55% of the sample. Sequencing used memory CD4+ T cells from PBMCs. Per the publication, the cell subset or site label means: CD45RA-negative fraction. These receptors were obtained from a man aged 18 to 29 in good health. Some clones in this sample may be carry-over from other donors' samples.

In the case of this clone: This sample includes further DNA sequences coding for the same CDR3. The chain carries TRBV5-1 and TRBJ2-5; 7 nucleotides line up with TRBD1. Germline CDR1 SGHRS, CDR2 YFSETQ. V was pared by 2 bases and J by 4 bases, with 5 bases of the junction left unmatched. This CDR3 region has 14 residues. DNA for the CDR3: TGCGCCAGCAGCTTACAGGGGATGCGAGAGACCCAGTACTTC. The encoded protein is CASSLQGMRETQYF.

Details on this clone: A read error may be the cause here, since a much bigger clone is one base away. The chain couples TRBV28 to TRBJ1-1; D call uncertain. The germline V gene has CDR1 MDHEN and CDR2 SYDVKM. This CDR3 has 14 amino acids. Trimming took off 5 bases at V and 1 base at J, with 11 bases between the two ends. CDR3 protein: CASSPPWGNTEAFF. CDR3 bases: TGTGCCAGCAGTCCCCCCTGGGGGAACACTGAAGCTTTCTTT.

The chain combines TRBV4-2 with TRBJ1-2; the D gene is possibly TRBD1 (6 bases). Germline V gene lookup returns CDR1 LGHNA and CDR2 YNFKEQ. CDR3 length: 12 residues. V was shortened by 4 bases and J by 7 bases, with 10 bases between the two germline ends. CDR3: CASSPRGGGYTF. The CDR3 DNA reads TGTGCCAGCAGCCCGAGAGGGGGTGGCTACACCTTC.

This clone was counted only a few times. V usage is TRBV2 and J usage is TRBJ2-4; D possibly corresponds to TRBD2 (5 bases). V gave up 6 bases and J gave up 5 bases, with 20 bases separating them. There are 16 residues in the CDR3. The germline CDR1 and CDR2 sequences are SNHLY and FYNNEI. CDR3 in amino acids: CASSNPSTGSENIQYF. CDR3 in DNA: TGTGCCAGCAGCAACCCTTCGACGGGGAGTGAAAACATTCAGTACTTC.

This CDR3 reads CASSRPTGTGETQYF. The CDR3 DNA reads TGTGCCAGCAGCCGCCCCACAGGGACCGGGGAGACCCAGTACTTC. The J gene is TRBJ2-5, the V gene TRBV7-9, with D maybe TRBD1 (6 bases). Trimming cost V 5 bases and J 5 bases, with 18 bases left between them. The CDR3 has 15 residues. Germline CDR1 SEHNR, CDR2 FQNEAQ (reference sequence).

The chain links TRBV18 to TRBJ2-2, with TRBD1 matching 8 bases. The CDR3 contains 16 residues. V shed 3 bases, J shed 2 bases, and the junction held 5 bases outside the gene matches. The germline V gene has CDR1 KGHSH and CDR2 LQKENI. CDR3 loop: CASSPRQGINTGELFF. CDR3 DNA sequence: TGTGCCAGCTCACCCCGACAGGGGATAAACACCGGGGAGCTGTTTTTT.

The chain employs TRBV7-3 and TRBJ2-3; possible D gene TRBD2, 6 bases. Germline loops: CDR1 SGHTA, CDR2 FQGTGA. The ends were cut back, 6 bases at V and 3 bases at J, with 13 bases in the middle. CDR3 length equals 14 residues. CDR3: CASSVGGKTDTQYF. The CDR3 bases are TGTGCCAGCAGTGTGGGAGGTAAAACAGATACGCAGTATTTT.

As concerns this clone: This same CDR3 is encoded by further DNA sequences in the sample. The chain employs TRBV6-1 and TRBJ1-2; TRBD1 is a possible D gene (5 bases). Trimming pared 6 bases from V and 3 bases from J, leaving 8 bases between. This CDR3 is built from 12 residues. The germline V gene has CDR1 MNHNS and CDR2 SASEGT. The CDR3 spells CASRGTHYGYTF. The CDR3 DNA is TGTGCCAGCAGGGGGACTCACTATGGCTACACCTTC.

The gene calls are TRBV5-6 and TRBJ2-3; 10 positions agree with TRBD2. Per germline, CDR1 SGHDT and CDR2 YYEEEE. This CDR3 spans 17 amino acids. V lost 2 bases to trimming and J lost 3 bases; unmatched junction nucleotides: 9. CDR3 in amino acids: CASSLYLAGGVTDTQYF. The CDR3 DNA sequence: TGTGCCAGCAGCTTATACTTAGCGGGAGGAGTGACAGATACGCAGTATTTT.

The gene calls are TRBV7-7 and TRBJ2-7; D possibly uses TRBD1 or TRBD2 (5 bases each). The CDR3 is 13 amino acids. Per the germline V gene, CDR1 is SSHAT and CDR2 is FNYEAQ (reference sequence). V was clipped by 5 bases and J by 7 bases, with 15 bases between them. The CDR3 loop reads CASSISRGREQYF. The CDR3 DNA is TGTGCCAGCAGCATAAGTCGGGGCAGGGAGCAGTACTTC. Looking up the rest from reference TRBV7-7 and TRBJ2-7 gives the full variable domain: GAGVSQSPRYKVTKRGQDVTLRCDPISSHATLYWYQQALGQGPEFLTYFNYEAQPDKSGLPSDRFSAERPEGSISTLTIQRTEQRDSAMYRCASSISRGREQYFGPGTRLTVT.

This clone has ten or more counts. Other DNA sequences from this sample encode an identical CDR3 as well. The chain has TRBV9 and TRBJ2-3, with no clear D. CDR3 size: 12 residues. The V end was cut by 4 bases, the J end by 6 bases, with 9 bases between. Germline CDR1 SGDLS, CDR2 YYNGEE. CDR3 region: CASSPRLDTQYF. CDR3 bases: TGTGCCAGCAGCCCCCGACTGGATACGCAGTATTTT.

The CDR3 reads CASSPLGLDNEQFF. The CDR3 nucleotides are TGTGCCAGCTCACCATTGGGGCTAGACAATGAGCAGTTCTTC. The chain has TRBV18 and TRBJ2-1; the D gene is possibly TRBD1 (5 bases). Trimming cost V 2 bases and J 5 bases, with 10 bases left between them. CDR3 length: 14 amino acids. CDR1 is KGHSH and CDR2 is LQKENI in the germline V gene.

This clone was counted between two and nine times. In nucleotides, the CDR3 is TGTGCCAGCAGTGAAACAGGGAACCCTTCCTACGAGCAGTACTTC. Amino acids: CASSETGNPSYEQYF. The genes are TRBV25-1 and TRBJ2-7; possibly TRBD1 for D (6 bases). The CDR3 has 15 amino acids. The germline gives CDR1 MGHDK, CDR2 SYGVNS. V was clipped by 2 bases and J by 1 base, with 12 bases between them.

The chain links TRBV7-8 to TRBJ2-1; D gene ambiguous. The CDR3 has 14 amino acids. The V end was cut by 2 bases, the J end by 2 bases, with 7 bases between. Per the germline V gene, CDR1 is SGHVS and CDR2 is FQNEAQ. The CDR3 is CASSLTRTYNEQFF. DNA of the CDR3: TGTGCCAGCAGCTTAACACGAACCTACAATGAGCAGTTCTTC.

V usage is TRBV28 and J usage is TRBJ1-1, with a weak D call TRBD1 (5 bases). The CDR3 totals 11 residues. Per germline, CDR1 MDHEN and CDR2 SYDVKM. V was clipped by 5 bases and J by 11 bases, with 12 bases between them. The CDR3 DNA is TGTGCCAGCAGTCTGGGGCAGACCGCTTTCTTT. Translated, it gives CASSLGQTAFF.

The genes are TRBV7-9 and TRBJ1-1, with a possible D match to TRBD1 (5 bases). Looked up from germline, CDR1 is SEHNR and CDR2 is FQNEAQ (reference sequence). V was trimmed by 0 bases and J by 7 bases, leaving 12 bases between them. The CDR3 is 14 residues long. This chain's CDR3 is CASSLAFVTGEAFF. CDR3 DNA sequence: TGTGCCAGCAGCTTAGCGTTCGTTACAGGTGAAGCTTTCTTT.

DNA for the CDR3: TGTGCCAGCAGCGTAGAAGACACCCGAAACTATGGCTACACCTTC. Its translation: CASSVEDTRNYGYTF. The V call is TRBV9, the J call TRBJ1-2; no definite D call. The CDR3 loop spans 15 amino acids. Germline V gene data show CDR1 as SGDLS and CDR2 as YYNGEE. Trimming took 0 bases from V and 2 from J, leaving 11 bases between them.

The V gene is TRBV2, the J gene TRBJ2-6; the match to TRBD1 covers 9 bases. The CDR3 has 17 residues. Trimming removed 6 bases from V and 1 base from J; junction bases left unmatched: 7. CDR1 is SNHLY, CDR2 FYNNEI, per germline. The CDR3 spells CASRKDRGGSGANVLTF. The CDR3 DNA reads TGTGCCAGCAGAAAGGACAGGGGAGGGTCTGGGGCCAACGTCCTGACTTTC.

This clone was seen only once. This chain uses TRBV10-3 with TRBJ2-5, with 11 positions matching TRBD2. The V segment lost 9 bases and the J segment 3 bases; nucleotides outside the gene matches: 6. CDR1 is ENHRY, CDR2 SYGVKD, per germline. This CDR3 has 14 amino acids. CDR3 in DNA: TGTGCCATGAAAGGGACTAGCGGAGAAGAGACCCAGTACTTC. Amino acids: CAMKGTSGEETQYF.

The CDR3 DNA sequence: TGTGCCAGCCGTACTAGCGGGAGTAAAGAGACCCAGTACTTC. This translates into CASRTSGSKETQYF. V usage is TRBV25-1 and J usage is TRBJ2-5, with 11 bases that match TRBD2. CDR1 and CDR2 from the germline V gene are MGHDK and SYGVNS. The CDR3 is made up of 14 amino acids. J lost 3 bases, V lost 8 bases, and 5 bases had no gene match.

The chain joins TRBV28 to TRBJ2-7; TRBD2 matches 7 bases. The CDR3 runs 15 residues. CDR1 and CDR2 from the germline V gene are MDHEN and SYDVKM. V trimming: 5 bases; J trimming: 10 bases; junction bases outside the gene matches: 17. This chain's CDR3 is CASSDPTSRLLTQYF. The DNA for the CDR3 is TGTGCCAGCAGTGACCCGACTAGCCGACTCCTTACTCAGTACTTC.

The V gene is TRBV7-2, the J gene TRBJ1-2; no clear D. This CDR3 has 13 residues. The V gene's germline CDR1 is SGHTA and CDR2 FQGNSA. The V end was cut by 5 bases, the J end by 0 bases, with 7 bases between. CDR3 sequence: CASSTRANYGYTF. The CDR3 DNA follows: TGTGCCAGCAGCACAAGGGCTAACTATGGCTACACCTTC. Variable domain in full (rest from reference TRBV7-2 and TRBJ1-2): GAGVSQSPSNKVTEKGKDVELRCDPISGHTALYWYRQSLGQGLEFLIYFQGNSAPDKSGLPSDRFSAERTGGSVSTLTIQRTQQEDSAVYLCASSTRANYGYTFGSGTRLTVV.

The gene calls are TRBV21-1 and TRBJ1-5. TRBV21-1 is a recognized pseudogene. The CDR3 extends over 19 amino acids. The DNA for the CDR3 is TGTGCCAGCAGCTTCCCAAAGAAGGAAAAACGGCAAAGCAATCAGCCCCAGCATTTT. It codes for CASSFPKKEKRQSNQPQHF.

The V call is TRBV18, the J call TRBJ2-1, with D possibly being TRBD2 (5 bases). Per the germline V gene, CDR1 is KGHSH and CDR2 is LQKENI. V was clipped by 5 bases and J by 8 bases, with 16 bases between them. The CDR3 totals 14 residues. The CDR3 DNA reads TGTGCCAGCTCATCGCTCGGCCCGAGGGATGAGCAGTTCTTC. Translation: CASSSLGPRDEQFF.

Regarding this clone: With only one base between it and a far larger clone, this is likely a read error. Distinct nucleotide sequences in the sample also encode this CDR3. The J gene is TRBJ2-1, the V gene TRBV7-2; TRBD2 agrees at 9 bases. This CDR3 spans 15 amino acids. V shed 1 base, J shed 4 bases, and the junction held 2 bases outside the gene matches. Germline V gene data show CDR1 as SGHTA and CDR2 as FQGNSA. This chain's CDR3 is CASSLGAGGYNEQFF. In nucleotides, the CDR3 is TGTGCCAGCAGCTTAGGGGCGGGAGGGTACAATGAGCAGTTCTTC.

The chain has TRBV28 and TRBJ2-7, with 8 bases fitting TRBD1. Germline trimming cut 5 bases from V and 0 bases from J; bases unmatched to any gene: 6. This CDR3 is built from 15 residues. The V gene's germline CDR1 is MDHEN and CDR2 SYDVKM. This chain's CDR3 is CASSVTGGLSYEQYF. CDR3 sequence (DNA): TGTGCCAGCAGTGTTACAGGGGGTCTCTCCTACGAGCAGTACTTC.

The DNA of the CDR3 is TGTGCCAGCAGCCAACCCGTAGCGGGAGCCGGTGAGCAGTTCTTC. This encodes CASSQPVAGAGEQFF. The V gene is TRBV4-2, the J gene TRBJ2-1; 9 bases agree with TRBD2. The CDR3 is made up of 15 amino acids. CDR1 and CDR2 from the germline V gene are LGHNA and YNFKEQ. V trimming: 2 bases; J trimming: 9 bases; junction bases outside the gene matches: 8.

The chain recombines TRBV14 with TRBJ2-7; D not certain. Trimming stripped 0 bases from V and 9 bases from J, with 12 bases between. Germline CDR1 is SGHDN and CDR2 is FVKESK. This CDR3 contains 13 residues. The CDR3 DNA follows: TGTGCCAGCAGCCAAGAGCGTCGGGTTGGGCAGTACTTC. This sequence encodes CASSQERRVGQYF.

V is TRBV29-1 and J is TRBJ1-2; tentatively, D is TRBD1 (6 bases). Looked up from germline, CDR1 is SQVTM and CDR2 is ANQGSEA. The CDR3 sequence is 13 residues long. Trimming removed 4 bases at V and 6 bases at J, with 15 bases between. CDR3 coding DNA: TGCAGCGTTGTGCTAACAGGGAGGGATGGCTACACCTTC. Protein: CSVVLTGRDGYTF. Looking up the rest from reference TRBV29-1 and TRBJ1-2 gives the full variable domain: SAVISQKPSRDICQRGTSLTIQCQVDSQVTMMFWYRQQPGQSLTLIATANQGSEATYESGFVIDKFPISRPNLTFSTLTVSNMSPEDSSIYLCSVVLTGRDGYTFGSGTRLTVV.

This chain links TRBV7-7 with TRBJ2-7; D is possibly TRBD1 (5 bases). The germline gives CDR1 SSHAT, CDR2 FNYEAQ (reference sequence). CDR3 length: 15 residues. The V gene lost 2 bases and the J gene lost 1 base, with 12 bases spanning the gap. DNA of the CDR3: TGTGCCAGCAGCTTAAGCCAGGGCCCTTCCTACGAGCAGTACTTC. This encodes CASSLSQGPSYEQYF.

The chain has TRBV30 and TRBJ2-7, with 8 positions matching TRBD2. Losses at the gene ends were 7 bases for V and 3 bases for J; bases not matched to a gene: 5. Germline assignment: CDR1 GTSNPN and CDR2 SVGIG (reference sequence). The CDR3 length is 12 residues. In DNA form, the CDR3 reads TGTGCCTTGCGTACTAGCGGCTACGAGCAGTACTTC. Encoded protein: CALRTSGYEQYF.